Listed below are T cell receptor beta chains from one sample, sequenced in a study of cytomegalovirus exposure and HLA in healthy donors. The protocol was immunoSEQ multiplex PCR, while the TCRdb copy is restricted to in-frame clones and leaves out a portion. The table includes around 100,000 clones, approximately 70% detected once. Sequencing was carried out using PBMCs. Receptor source: a man in his thirties or forties in good health and CMV-seropositive. The CDR3 runs from the conserved cysteine through the conserved F or W. The order of the fields is clone size, J gene, D gene, V gene, CDR3 protein, CDR3 DNA. D genes are given only for firm matches. Clone size is given for some rows only: seen once, a few or many times, or a class if the clone is expanded.

clone size: NA; J gene: TRBJ2-4; D gene: NA; V gene: TRBV11-3; CDR3 protein: CASSRLDSKNIQYF; CDR3 DNA: TGTGCCAGCAGCCGGCTGGACAGCAAAAACATTCAGTACTTC
clone size: once; J gene: TRBJ1-2; D gene: NA; V gene: TRBV7-2; CDR3 protein: CASSLASNYGYTF; CDR3 DNA: TGTGCCAGCAGCTTAGCCAGTAACTATGGCTACACCTTC
clone size: once; J gene: TRBJ1-1; D gene: NA; V gene: TRBV5-1; CDR3 protein: CASSLESGAEAFF; CDR3 DNA: TGCGCCAGCAGCTTGGAATCGGGAGCTGAAGCTTTCTTT
clone size: NA; J gene: TRBJ2-7; D gene: TRBD1; V gene: TRBV5-4; CDR3 protein: CASSYARGLSSYEQYF; CDR3 DNA: TGTGCCAGCAGCTACGCCAGGGGGCTAAGCTCCTACGAGCAGTACTTC
clone size: NA; J gene: TRBJ1-6; D gene: TRBD1; V gene: TRBV13; CDR3 protein: CASSLGQSLNSPLHF; CDR3 DNA: TGTGCCAGCAGCTTGGGACAGTCCCTAAATTCACCCCTCCACTTT
clone size: few; J gene: TRBJ2-3; D gene: TRBD1; V gene: TRBV5-8; CDR3 protein: CASSWTGSDTQYF; CDR3 DNA: TGTGCCAGCAGCTGGACAGGGTCAGATACGCAGTATTTT
clone size: NA; J gene: TRBJ2-5; D gene: NA; V gene: TRBV4-1; CDR3 protein: CASSQDWSEKTQYF; CDR3 DNA: TGCGCCAGCAGCCAAGATTGGTCGGAGAAGACCCAGTACTTC
clone size: once; J gene: TRBJ2-7; D gene: NA; V gene: TRBV27; CDR3 protein: CASSLNFGTQTYEQYF; CDR3 DNA: TGTGCCAGCAGTTTAAATTTCGGGACACAAACCTACGAGCAGTACTTC
clone size: NA; J gene: TRBJ1-4; D gene: NA; V gene: TRBV4-1; CDR3 protein: CASSQVLKADGNEKLFF; CDR3 DNA: TGCGCCAGCAGCCAAGTTCTAAAGGCAGACGGGAATGAAAAACTGTTTTTT
clone size: NA; J gene: TRBJ2-2; D gene: TRBD2; V gene: TRBV4-2; CDR3 protein: CASSQDIAGAANTGELFF; CDR3 DNA: TGTGCCAGCAGCCAAGACATAGCGGGGGCCGCAAACACCGGGGAGCTGTTTTTT
clone size: NA; J gene: TRBJ1-1; D gene: NA; V gene: TRBV4-1; CDR3 protein: CASSHPLDRGNTEAFF; CDR3 DNA: TGCGCCAGCAGCCACCCTCTTGATCGGGGGAACACTGAAGCTTTCTTT
clone size: once; J gene: TRBJ1-2; D gene: TRBD1; V gene: TRBV7-9; CDR3 protein: CASSFVGQGVYGYTF; CDR3 DNA: TGTGCCAGCAGCTTTGTGGGACAGGGGGTATATGGCTACACCTTC
clone size: NA; J gene: TRBJ1-3; D gene: NA; V gene: TRBV7-8; CDR3 protein: CASSPRGSGNTIYF; CDR3 DNA: TGTGCCAGCAGTCCACGGGGATCTGGAAACACCATATATTTT
clone size: few; J gene: TRBJ1-1; D gene: NA; V gene: TRBV12-5; CDR3 protein: CASGLDTFTEAFF; CDR3 DNA: TGTGCTAGTGGTTTGGACACCTTCACTGAAGCTTTCTTT
clone size: NA; J gene: TRBJ2-1; D gene: NA; V gene: TRBV29-1; CDR3 protein: CSVRGGNYNEQFF; CDR3 DNA: TGCAGCGTTAGGGGGGGCAACTACAATGAGCAGTTCTTC
clone size: once; J gene: TRBJ1-2; D gene: TRBD1; V gene: TRBV19; CDR3 protein: CASKLSGQHVYTF; CDR3 DNA: TGTGCCAGTAAACTGTCGGGACAGCATGTCTACACCTTC
clone size: NA; J gene: TRBJ2-7; D gene: NA; V gene: TRBV30; CDR3 protein: CAWSVAHEQYF; CDR3 DNA: TGTGCCTGGAGTGTAGCCCACGAGCAGTACTTC
clone size: NA; J gene: TRBJ2-2; D gene: TRBD1; V gene: TRBV7-3; CDR3 protein: CASSFSPGQGATGELFF; CDR3 DNA: TGTGCCAGCAGCTTCTCGCCGGGACAGGGAGCCACCGGGGAGCTGTTTTTT
clone size: once; J gene: TRBJ1-2; D gene: NA; V gene: TRBV2; CDR3 protein: CASYHLTDGIYGYTF; CDR3 DNA: TGTGCCAGTTACCACCTGACAGATGGGATTTATGGCTACACCTTC
clone size: NA; J gene: TRBJ2-1; D gene: NA; V gene: TRBV7-6; CDR3 protein: CASSLIISRLEGSSYNEQFF; CDR3 DNA: TGTGCCAGCAGCTTAATTATATCCAGGCTGGAGGGTAGCTCCTACAATGAGCAGTTCTTC
clone size: NA; J gene: TRBJ2-7; D gene: NA; V gene: TRBV6-1; CDR3 protein: CASRRGSSYEQYF; CDR3 DNA: TGTGCCAGCAGAAGGGGTAGCTCCTACGAGCAGTACTTC
clone size: NA; J gene: TRBJ2-3; D gene: TRBD1; V gene: TRBV19; CDR3 protein: CASSTRQGPDTQYF; CDR3 DNA: TGTGCCAGTAGTACCAGACAGGGCCCAGATACGCAGTATTTT